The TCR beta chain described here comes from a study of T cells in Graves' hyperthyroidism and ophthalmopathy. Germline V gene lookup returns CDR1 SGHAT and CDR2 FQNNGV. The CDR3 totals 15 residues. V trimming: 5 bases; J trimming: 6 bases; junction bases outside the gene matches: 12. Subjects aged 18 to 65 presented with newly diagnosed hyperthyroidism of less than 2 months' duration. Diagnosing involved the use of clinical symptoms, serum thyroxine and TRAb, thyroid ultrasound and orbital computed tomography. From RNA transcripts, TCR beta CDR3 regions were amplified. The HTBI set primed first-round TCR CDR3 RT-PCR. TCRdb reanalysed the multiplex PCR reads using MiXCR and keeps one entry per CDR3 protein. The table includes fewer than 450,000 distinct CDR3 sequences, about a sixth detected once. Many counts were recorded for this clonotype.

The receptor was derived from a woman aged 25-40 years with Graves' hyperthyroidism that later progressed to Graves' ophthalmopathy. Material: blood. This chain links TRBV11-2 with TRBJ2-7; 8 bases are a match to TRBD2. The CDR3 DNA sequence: TGTGCCAGCAGCCATAGCGGGAAAGAGGCATCCGAGCAGTACTTC. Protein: CASSHSGKEASEQYF.